The 16 T cell receptor beta chains below come from one sample, sequenced in a study of blood T cells in healthy people across ages. Using a J-beta primer mix together with a sample-barcoded 5' primer, a second PCR was run for about 6 to 11 cycles. MiXCR, run by TCRdb on the 5' RACE reads, gives a single entry per CDR3 protein. The top ten hold more than 2% of the sample, which has 1.5 million to 2 million distinct CDR3 sequences, about 50% seen once. Sequenced material: blood. The receptors were gathered from a woman in her thirties or forties in good health.

This clonotype was seen a few times. This chain links TRBV5-1 with TRBJ2-1; D is perhaps TRBD1 (5 bases). Trimming shortened V by 2 bases and J by 3 bases, and 15 bases separated the two germline ends. The CDR3 totals 16 residues. The germline V gene has CDR1 SGHRS and CDR2 YFSETQ. The DNA of the CDR3 is TGCGCCAGCAGCTTAAATCAGGGTCTCAGCTACAATGAGCAGTTCTTC. Translating it yields CASSLNQGLSYNEQFF.

The chain links TRBV6-6 to TRBJ2-5; D is uncertain. The germline CDR1 and CDR2 sequences are MNHNY and SVGAGI (reference sequence). V was pared by 5 bases and J by 5 bases, with 12 bases between. This CDR3 comprises 13 residues. The chain's CDR3 is CASSDPARETQYF. CDR3 DNA sequence: TGTGCCAGCAGTGACCCGGCCAGGGAGACCCAGTACTTC.

This rearrangement joins TRBV4-3 to TRBJ2-2, with D possibly called TRBD1 or TRBD2 (5 bases each). CDR1 is LGHNA, CDR2 YSLEER, per germline. Trimming removed 0 bases at V and 4 bases at J, with 12 bases between. CDR3 length equals 16 residues. Here the CDR3 DNA reads TGCGCCAGCAGCCAAGATTTAACGGGGCTCACCGGGGAGCTGTTTTTT. It yields the protein CASSQDLTGLTGELFF.

The chain couples TRBV13 to TRBJ2-3, with D perhaps matching TRBD2 (5 bases). The CDR3 spans 16 residues. CDR1 PRHDT and CDR2 FYEKMQ come from the germline V gene (reference sequence). V was clipped by 4 bases and J by 2 bases, with 16 bases between them. CDR3 sequence: CASSSGSALFTDTQYF. The CDR3, as DNA: TGTGCCAGCAGCTCGGGATCTGCCCTATTCACAGATACGCAGTATTTT.

The J gene is TRBJ1-2, the V gene TRBV3-1; a weak D match, TRBD1 (6 bases). V lost 4 bases and J 5 bases, leaving 14 bases between the germline ends. CDR1 is LGHDT and CDR2 is YNNKEL in the germline V gene (reference sequence). This CDR3 is built from 14 residues. CDR3 sequence reads: CASSRGTLAYGYTF. DNA of the CDR3: TGTGCCAGCAGCCGTGGGACACTTGCGTATGGCTACACCTTC.

The rearrangement joins TRBV20-1 to TRBJ2-4; 7 bases align to TRBD1. The length of the CDR3 is 12 residues. From germline, CDR1 is DFQATT and CDR2 SNEGSKA (reference sequence). V was clipped by 7 bases and J by 5 bases; unmatched bases: 5. CDR3 protein: CSGRQGQNIQYF. In DNA, the CDR3 is TGCAGTGGGAGACAGGGCCAAAACATTCAGTACTTC.

This clonotype was observed a handful of times. V gene TRBV5-1 combines with J gene TRBJ2-7; 11 nucleotides match TRBD2. Trimming cost V 4 bases and J 1 base; bases outside gene matches: 4. This CDR3 has 15 residues. Germline V gives CDR1 SGHRS, CDR2 YFSETQ. The CDR3 nucleotides are TGCGCCAGCAGCGTCCGACTAGCGGGGTCCTACGAGCAGTACTTC. Translated: CASSVRLAGSYEQYF.

Many counts were recorded for this clonotype. The chain links TRBV5-1 to TRBJ2-1, with 11 bases that match TRBD2. Germline assignment: CDR1 SGHRS and CDR2 YFSETQ. The CDR3 sequence is 15 residues long. Trimming took 4 bases from V and 3 from J; bases not matched to a gene: 3. This CDR3 reads CASSPTSGVYNEQFF. The CDR3 coding sequence is TGCGCCAGCAGCCCGACTAGCGGGGTCTACAATGAGCAGTTCTTC.

V gene TRBV29-1 combines with J gene TRBJ1-1; the D is unclear. The germline V gene encodes CDR1 SQVTM and CDR2 ANQGSEA. The CDR3 totals 15 residues. V lost 7 bases to trimming and J lost 0 bases, with 18 bases between them. Here the CDR3 DNA reads TGCAGCGACCGAGGACGTGTGAGTATGAACACTGAAGCTTTCTTT. It codes for CSDRGRVSMNTEAFF.

The chain links TRBV29-1 to TRBJ1-2, with unresolved D. Germline CDR1 reads SQVTM; CDR2 reads ANQGSEA. This CDR3 region has 12 residues. V was shortened by 6 bases and J by 2 bases, with 10 bases between the two germline ends. CDR3 amino acids: CSVTVSNYGYTF. CDR3 bases: TGCAGCGTGACGGTGTCCAACTATGGCTACACCTTC.

The genes are TRBV12-3 or TRBV12-4 and TRBJ2-7, with a possible D match to TRBD1 (5 bases). Trimming removed 5 bases from V and 7 bases from J, with 15 bases in between. The CDR3 has 13 residues. The CDR3 region is CASSVVGVREQYF. The CDR3 DNA sequence: TGTGCCAGCAGTGTGGTAGGGGTCCGGGAGCAGTACTTC.

A few counts support this clonotype. The chain is built from TRBV9 and TRBJ1-2, with D possibly TRBD1 on 5 matching bases. This CDR3 is 18 amino acids long. Germline CDR1 is SGDLS and CDR2 is YYNGEE. V dropped 4 bases and J dropped 2 bases, with 24 bases sitting between them. CDR3 DNA: TGTGCCAGCAGCCCTTACTCCGGGACTCTAATATTCAACTATGGCTACACCTTC. This gives the protein CASSPYSGTLIFNYGYTF.

This clonotype was detected a few times. The chain combines TRBV2 with TRBJ2-7, with D tentatively TRBD1 (5 bases). CDR1 SNHLY and CDR2 FYNNEI come from the germline V gene. Trimming took off 8 bases at V and 1 base at J, with 12 bases between the two ends. The CDR3 runs to 13 residues. CDR3 nucleotide sequence: TGTGCCAGCGCCAAACACAGGTCCTACGAGCAGTACTTC. Residues: CASAKHRSYEQYF. Full variable domain (remainder filled in from reference TRBV2 and TRBJ2-7): EPEVTQTPSHQVTQMGQEVILRCVPISNHLYFYWYRQILGQKVEFLVSFYNNEISEKSEIFDDQFSVERPDGSNFTLKIRSTKLEDSAMYFCASAKHRSYEQYFGPGTRLTVT.

This clonotype was observed a few times. This rearrangement joins TRBV12-3 or TRBV12-4 to TRBJ1-2; 7 bases align to TRBD1. The CDR3 has 18 residues. Trimming removed 3 bases from V and 0 bases from J; junction bases left unmatched: 13. Here the CDR3 DNA reads TGTGCCAGCAGTTTCGCTTGGGGGACAGCGACCACTAACTATGGCTACACCTTC. Amino acids: CASSFAWGTATTNYGYTF.

This chain connects TRBV28 to TRBJ1-6, with TRBD1 matching 9 bases. Trimming at V came to 3 bases and at J to 7 bases, leaving 7 bases not matched to a gene. CDR1 is MDHEN, CDR2 SYDVKM, per germline. CDR3 length: 16 residues. The CDR3 DNA sequence: TGTGCCAGCAGTTTGGTCCTGGACAGGGGAAATTCACCCCTCCACTTT. Amino acid sequence: CASSLVLDRGNSPLHF. Filled out from reference TRBV28 and TRBJ1-6, the complete variable domain reads DVKVTQSSRYLVKRTGEKVFLECVQDMDHENMFWYRQDPGLGLRLIYFSYDVKMKEKGDIPEGYSVSREKKERFSLILESASTNQTSMYLCASSLVLDRGNSPLHFGNGTRLTVT.

The rearrangement uses TRBV3-1 and TRBJ2-1; D not certain. The germline V gene encodes CDR1 LGHDT and CDR2 YNNKEL (reference sequence). The CDR3 spans 13 residues. Trimming stripped 5 bases from V and 10 bases from J, with 15 bases between. In DNA form, the CDR3 reads TGTGCCAGCAGCGGGCACGCCACCTACGAGCAGTTCTTC. Protein sequence: CASSGHATYEQFF.